This TCR beta chain was sequenced for a study of control samples from healthy donors and cancer patients. Sequenced by immunoSEQ multiplex PCR; TCRdb stores in-frame clones only, minus some. The sample includes approximately 100,000 clones, 70% to 85% of them seen just once. The sample was PBMCs. This TCR derives from a man between 65 and 80 years old with lung cancer.

This CDR3 is CASSSSRQGPYGYTF. The CDR3 DNA follows: TGTGCCAGCAGTTCCTCCAGACAGGGCCCTTATGGCTACACCTTC. This chain connects TRBV27 to TRBJ1-2, with 7 nucleotides matching TRBD1. The length of the CDR3 is 15 residues. V trimming: 4 bases; J trimming: 5 bases; junction bases outside the gene matches: 10. Germline-derived CDR1 and CDR2 are MNHEY and SMNVEV (reference sequence).